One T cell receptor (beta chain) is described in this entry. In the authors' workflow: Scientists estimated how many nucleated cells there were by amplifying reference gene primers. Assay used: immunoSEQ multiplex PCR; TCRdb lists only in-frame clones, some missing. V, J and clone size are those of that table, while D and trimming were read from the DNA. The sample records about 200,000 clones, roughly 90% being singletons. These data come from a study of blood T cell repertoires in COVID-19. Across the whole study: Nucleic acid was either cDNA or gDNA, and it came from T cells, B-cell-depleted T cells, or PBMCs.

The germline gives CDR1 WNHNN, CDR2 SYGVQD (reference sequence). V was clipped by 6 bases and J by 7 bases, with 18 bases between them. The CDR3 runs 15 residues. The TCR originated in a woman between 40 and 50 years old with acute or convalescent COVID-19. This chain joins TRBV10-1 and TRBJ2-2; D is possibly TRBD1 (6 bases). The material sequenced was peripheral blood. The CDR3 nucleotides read TGCGCCAGCAGCCCCGCTACAGGGTTTGACGGGGAGCTGTTTTTT. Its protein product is CASSPATGFDGELFF.